This entry describes one T cell receptor (delta chain). This clone is medium-sized (0.01 to 0.1%) in its sample. What antigen it recognizes has not been identified. This is likely an artifact of a read error, given a far larger clone one base away. Within the sample, other DNA sequences also encode this same CDR3. CDR1 TSWWSYY and CDR2 QGS are derived from the germline V gene. From the cysteine up to the phenylalanine, the CDR3 has a length of 15 residues. CDR3 DNA is the only sequence kept; it has 45 bases, read in frame from the first base. To prepare the library, multiplex PCR was applied. Instrument used: Illumina MiSeq. Each sorted gammadelta T cell sample was sequenced for both the TCR gamma (TRG) and TCR delta (TRD) chains. Processing in the source paper ran as follows. Repertoire analyses included clonotype tree plots, accumulated frequency of the top 20 clonotypes, diversity index (DI) and D75 metrics. Clones were re-identified by TCRdb from the public reads with CATT, and rows with the same DNA were merged. The V and J calls and clone size come from TCRdb's table, not from the authors' own analysis. The sample table lists approximately 93,000 delta-chain clones, over 0.9% of them with a count of one. Jointly, the top ten make up 9.6% of the sample.

For bulk TCR repertoire analysis, Vgamma9/Vdelta2+ and Vdelta2-negative gammadelta T cell populations were isolated by flow sorting from peripheral blood mononuclear cells. The data originate from a study of γδ T cells in repeated Plasmodium falciparum infection (dated by TCRdb to the early 2020s). For the wider study: The natural-infection arm enrolled Malian children exposed to intense seasonal malaria transmission and compared the Malian children with Australian children matched for age and gender. The study examined how repeated Plasmodium falciparum infection shapes the human gammadelta T cell repertoire, using natural infection in Mali and controlled human malaria infection. Malian gammadelta TCR repertoires were analysed cross-sectionally during no-transmission periods and longitudinally across acute febrile malaria episodes. Samples were collected from controlled-infection subjects at baseline, immediately before selected infections, and 21 days after each infection. Roughly 5 malaria-naive U.S. adults underwent four controlled human malaria infections by bites from P. falciparum NF54-infected Anopheles stephensi mosquitoes over about 640 days. What the research found in general, with its limitations: In Vdelta2-negative gammadelta TCR repertoires, which were largely Vdelta1+, repeated controlled infections appeared to drive waves of new clonotype selection. Analysis of inter-individual variability in gammadelta T cell responses was limited by the small size of the controlled-infection cohort. Vgamma9/Vdelta2+ TCR repertoires kept a highly stable polyclonal repertoire across time and infection, and many TCRgamma sequences overlapped between individuals. Vdelta2-negative gammadelta TCR repertoires from Malian children appeared more clonally expanded, less diverse and less shared than those of Australian children. Generalizability was limited because the Malian cohort was drawn from a small rural village of predominantly one ethnic group.

Material: gamma-delta T cells from blood. The source of this sequence is a pool of human donors (malaria-infected and uninfected, not separated). The sequence links TRDV1 to TRDJ1; the D element might be TRDD2 or TRDD3, as each aligns at 5 bases. The CDR3 sequence is CALGATLFPAPKLIF. The bases read TGCGCTCTTGGGGCGACTCTCTTCCCCGCCCCCAAACTCATCTTT.